A few counts support the clone carrying this T cell receptor (beta chain). The CDR3 is 13 residues long. Trimming stripped 4 bases from V and 8 bases from J, with 17 bases between. CDR1 is SQVTM and CDR2 is ANQGSEA in the germline V gene. This sample is drawn from a study of blood T cell repertoires in COVID-19. About the study: Sources were T cells, B-cell-depleted T cells, or PBMCs; the material itself was cDNA or gDNA.

Some clones are missing from TCRdb's copy, which holds only in-frame ones; the method was immunoSEQ multiplex PCR. Of fewer than 400,000 clones in the sample, 85% are singletons; the top ten hold roughly 3.4%. The TCR sequence derives from a woman between 18 and 30 years old with acute or convalescent COVID-19. The sample comprised peripheral blood. The gene calls are TRBV29-1 and TRBJ2-5; the D gene is possibly TRBD2 (6 bases). The CDR3 here is CSVGLGPPQTQYF. The CDR3 region has the DNA TGCAGCGTTGGACTAGGGCCCCCCCAAACCCAGTACTTC.